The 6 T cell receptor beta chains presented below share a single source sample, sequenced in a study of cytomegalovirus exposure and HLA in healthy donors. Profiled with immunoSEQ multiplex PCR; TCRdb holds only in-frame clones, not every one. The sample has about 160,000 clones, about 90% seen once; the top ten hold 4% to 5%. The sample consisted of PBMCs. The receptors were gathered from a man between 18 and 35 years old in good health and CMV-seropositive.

CDR3 residues: CASSQSAILYEQYF. As DNA, the CDR3 is TGCGCCAGCAGTCAATCGGCCATATTATACGAGCAGTACTTC. The chain is built from TRBV23-1 and TRBJ2-7; D remains ambiguous. TRBV23-1 falls under the ORF class, with uncertain function. Trimming removed 0 bases from V and 4 bases from J, with 10 bases in between. The CDR3 has 14 amino acids.

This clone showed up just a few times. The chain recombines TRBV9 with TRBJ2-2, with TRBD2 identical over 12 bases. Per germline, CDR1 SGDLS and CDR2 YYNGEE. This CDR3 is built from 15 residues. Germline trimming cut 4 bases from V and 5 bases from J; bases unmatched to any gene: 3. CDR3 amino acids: CASSLAGGPTGELFF. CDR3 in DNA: TGTGCCAGCAGCCTAGCGGGAGGGCCGACCGGGGAGCTGTTTTTT.

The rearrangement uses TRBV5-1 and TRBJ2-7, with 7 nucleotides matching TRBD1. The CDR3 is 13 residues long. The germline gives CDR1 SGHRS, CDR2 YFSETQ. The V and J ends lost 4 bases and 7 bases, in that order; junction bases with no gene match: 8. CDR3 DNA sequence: TGCGCCAGCAGCGTCGACAGGGACGGGGAGCAGTACTTC. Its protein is CASSVDRDGEQYF. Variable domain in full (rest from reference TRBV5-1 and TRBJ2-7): KAGVTQTPRYLIKTRGQQVTLSCSPISGHRSVSWYQQTPGQGLQFLFEYFSETQRNKGNFPGRFSGRQFSNSRSEMNVSTLELGDSALYLCASSVDRDGEQYFGPGTRLTVT.

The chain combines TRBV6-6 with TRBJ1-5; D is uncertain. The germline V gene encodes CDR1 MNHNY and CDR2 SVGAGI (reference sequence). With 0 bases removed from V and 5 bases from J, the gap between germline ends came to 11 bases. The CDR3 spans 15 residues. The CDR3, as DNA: TGTGCCAGCAGTTACTCGGGGAGGAGGGATCAGCCCCAGCATTTT. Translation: CASSYSGRRDQPQHF.

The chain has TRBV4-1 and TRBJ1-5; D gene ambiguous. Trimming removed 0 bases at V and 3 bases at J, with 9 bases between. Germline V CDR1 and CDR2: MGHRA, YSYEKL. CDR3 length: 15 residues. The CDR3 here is CASSQDRWANQPQHF. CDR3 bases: TGCGCCAGCAGCCAAGACAGGTGGGCCAATCAGCCCCAGCATTTT.

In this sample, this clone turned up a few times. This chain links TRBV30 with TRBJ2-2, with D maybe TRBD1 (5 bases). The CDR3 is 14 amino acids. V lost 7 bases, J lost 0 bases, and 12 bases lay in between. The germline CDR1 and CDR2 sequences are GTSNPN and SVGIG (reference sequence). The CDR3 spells CASPRTSNTGELFF. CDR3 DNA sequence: TGTGCCTCGCCGAGGACATCGAACACCGGGGAGCTGTTTTTT. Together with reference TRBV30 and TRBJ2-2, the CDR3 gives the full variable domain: SQTIHQWPATLVQPVGSPLSLECTVEGTSNPNLYWYRQAAGRGLQLLFYSVGIGQISSEVPQNLSASRPQDRQFILSSKKLLLSDSGFYLCASPRTSNTGELFFGEGSRLTVL.